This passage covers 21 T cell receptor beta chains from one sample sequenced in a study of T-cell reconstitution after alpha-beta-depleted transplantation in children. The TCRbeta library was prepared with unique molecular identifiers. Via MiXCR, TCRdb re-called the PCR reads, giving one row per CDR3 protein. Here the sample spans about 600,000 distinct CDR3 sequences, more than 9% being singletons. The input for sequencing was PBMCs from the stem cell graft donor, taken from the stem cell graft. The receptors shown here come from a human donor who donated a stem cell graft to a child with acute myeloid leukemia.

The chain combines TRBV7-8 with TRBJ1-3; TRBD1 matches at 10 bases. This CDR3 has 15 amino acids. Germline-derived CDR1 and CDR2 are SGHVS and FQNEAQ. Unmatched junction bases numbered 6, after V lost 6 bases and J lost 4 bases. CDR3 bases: TGTGCCAGCAGACCTGGGACAGGGGACGGAAACACCATATATTTT. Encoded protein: CASRPGTGDGNTIYF.

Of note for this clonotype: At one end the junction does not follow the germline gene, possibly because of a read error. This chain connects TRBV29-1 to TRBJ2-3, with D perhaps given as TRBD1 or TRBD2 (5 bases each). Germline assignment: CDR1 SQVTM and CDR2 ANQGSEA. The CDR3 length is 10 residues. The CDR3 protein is CSVEGLAPPF. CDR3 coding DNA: TGCAGCGTTGAGGGGCTAGCTCCCCCGTTT.

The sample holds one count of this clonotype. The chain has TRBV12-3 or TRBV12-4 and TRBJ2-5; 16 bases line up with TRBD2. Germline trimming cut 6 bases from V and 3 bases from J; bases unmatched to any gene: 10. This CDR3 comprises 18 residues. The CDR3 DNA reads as TGTGCCAGCAGCCGTGGGACTAGCGGGAGGGTTTCGGAAGAGACCCAGTACTTC. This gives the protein CASSRGTSGRVSEETQYF.

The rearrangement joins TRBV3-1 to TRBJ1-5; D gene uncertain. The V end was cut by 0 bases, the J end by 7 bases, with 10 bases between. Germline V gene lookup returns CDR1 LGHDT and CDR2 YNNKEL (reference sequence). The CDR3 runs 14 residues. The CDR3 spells CASSQDLGSQPQHF. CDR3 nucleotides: TGTGCCAGCAGCCAAGATCTAGGGAGCCAGCCCCAGCATTTT. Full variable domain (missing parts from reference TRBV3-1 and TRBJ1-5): DTAVSQTPKYLVTQMGNDKSIKCEQNLGHDTMYWYKQDSKKFLKIMFSYNNKELIINETVPNRFSPKSPDKAHLNLHINSLELGDSAVYFCASSQDLGSQPQHFGDGTRLSIL.

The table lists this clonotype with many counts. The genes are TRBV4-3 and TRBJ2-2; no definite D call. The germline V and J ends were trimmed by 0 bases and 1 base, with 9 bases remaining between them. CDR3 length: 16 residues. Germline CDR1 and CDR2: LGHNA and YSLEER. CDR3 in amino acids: CASSQDRNVNTGELFF. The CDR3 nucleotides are TGCGCCAGCAGCCAAGATCGTAATGTGAACACCGGGGAGCTGTTTTTT.

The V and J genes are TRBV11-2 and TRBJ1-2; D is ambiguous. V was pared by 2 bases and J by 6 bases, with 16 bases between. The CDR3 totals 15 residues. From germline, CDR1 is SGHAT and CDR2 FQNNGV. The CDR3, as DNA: TGTGCCAGCAGCTTATTAGTTGCGTGGCAGGATGGCTACACCTTC. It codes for CASSLLVAWQDGYTF.

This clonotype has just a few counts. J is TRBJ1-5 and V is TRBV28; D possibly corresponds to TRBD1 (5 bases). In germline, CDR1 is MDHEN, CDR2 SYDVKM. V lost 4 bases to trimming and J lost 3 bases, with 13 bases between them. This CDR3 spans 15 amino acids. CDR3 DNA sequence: TGTGCCAGCAGTTATCGCGCGGGGCTCAATCAGCCCCAGCATTTT. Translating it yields CASSYRAGLNQPQHF. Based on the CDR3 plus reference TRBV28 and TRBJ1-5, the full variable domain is DVKVTQSSRYLVKRTGEKVFLECVQDMDHENMFWYRQDPGLGLRLIYFSYDVKMKEKGDIPEGYSVSREKKERFSLILESASTNQTSMYLCASSYRAGLNQPQHFGDGTRLSIL.

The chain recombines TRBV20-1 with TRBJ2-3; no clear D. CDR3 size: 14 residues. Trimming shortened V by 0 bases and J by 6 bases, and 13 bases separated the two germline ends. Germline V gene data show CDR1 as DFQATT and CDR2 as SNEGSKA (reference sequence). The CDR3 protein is CSARDPTRSDTQYF. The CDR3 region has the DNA TGCAGTGCTAGAGACCCTACCCGGTCGGATACGCAGTATTTT.

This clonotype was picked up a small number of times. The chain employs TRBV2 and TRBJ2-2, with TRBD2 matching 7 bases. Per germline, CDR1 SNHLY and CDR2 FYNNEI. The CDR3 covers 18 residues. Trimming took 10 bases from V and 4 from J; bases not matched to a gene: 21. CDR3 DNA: TGTGCCATCTGTTTGAGTCCGAGGGAGGGGATCCTCACCGGGGAGCTGTTTTTT. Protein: CAICLSPREGILTGELFF.

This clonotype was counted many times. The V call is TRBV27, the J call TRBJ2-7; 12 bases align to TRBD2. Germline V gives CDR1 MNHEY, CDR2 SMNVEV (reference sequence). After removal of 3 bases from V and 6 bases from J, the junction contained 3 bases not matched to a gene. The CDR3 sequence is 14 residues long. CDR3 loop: CASSFLAGGGEQYF. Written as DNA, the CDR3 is TGTGCCAGCAGTTTCCTAGCGGGAGGGGGCGAGCAGTACTTC.

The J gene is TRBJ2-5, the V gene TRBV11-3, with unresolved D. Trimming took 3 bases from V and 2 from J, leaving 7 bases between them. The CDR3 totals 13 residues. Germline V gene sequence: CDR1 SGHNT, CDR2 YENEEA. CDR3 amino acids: CASSFESQETQYF. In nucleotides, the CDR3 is TGTGCCAGCAGCTTTGAGAGTCAAGAGACCCAGTACTTC.

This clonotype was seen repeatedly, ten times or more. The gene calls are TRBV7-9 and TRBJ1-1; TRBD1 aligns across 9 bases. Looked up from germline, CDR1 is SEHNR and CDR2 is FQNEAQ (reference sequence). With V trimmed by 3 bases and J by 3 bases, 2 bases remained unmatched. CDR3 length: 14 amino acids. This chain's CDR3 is CASSFGTGYTEAFF. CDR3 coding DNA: TGTGCCAGCAGCTTCGGGACAGGGTACACTGAAGCTTTCTTT.

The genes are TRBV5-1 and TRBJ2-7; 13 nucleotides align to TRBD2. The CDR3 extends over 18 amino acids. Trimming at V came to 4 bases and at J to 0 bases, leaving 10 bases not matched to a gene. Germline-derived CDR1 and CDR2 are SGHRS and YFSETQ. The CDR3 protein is CASSAGLAGVKSSYEQYF. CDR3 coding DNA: TGCGCCAGCAGCGCAGGACTAGCGGGGGTAAAGAGCTCCTACGAGCAGTACTTC.

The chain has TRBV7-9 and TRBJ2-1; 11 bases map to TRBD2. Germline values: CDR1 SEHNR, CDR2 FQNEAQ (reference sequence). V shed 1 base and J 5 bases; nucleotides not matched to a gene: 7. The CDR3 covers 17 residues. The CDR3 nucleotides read TGTGCCAGCAGCTTAGTGCCGGGACTAGCGGTAGACAATGAGCAGTTCTTC. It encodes CASSLVPGLAVDNEQFF.

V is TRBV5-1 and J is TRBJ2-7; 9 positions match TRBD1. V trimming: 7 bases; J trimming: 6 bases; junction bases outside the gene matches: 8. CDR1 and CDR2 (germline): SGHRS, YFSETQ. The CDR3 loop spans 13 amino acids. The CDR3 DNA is TGCGCCAGCCATCGGGACAGGGCAGGCGAGCAGTACTTC. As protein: CASHRDRAGEQYF. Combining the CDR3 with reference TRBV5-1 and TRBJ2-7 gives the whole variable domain KAGVTQTPRYLIKTRGQQVTLSCSPISGHRSVSWYQQTPGQGLQFLFEYFSETQRNKGNFPGRFSGRQFSNSRSEMNVSTLELGDSALYLCASHRDRAGEQYFGPGTRLTVT.

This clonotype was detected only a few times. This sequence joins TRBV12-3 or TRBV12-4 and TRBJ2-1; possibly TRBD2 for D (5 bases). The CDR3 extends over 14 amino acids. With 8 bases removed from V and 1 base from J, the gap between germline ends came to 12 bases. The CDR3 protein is CASGSANSYNEQFF. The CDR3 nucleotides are TGTGCCAGCGGTAGCGCTAATTCCTACAATGAGCAGTTCTTC.

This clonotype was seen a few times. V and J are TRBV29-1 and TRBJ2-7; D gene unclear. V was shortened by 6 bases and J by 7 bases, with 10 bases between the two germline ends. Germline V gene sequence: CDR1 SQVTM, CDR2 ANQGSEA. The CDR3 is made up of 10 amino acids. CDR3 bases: TGCAGCGTCTCCTTGGAGGAGCAGTACTTC. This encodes CSVSLEEQYF.

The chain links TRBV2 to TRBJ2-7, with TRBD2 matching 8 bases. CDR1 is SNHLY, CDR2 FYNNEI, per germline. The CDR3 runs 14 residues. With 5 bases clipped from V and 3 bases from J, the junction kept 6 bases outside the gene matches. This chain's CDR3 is CASSLGREDYEQYF. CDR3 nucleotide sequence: TGTGCCAGCAGTTTGGGGCGGGAGGACTACGAGCAGTACTTC.

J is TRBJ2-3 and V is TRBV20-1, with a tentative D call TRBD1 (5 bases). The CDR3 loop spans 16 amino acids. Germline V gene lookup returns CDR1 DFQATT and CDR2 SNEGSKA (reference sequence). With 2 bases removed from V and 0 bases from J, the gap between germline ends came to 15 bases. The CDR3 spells CSARRGLYPSTDTQYF. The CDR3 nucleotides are TGCAGTGCTAGAAGGGGTCTCTACCCTAGCACAGATACGCAGTATTTT.

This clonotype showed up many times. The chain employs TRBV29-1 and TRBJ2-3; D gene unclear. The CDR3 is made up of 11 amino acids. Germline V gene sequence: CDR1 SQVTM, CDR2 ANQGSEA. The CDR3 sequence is CTTTRADTQYF. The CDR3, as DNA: TGCACCACGACCCGGGCAGATACGCAGTATTTT.

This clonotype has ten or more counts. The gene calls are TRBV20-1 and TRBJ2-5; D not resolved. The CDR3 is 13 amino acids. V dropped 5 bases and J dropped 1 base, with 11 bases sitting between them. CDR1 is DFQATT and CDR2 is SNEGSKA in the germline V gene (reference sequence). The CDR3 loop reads CSAPPQIQETQYF. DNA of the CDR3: TGCAGTGCTCCGCCCCAGATCCAAGAGACCCAGTACTTC.